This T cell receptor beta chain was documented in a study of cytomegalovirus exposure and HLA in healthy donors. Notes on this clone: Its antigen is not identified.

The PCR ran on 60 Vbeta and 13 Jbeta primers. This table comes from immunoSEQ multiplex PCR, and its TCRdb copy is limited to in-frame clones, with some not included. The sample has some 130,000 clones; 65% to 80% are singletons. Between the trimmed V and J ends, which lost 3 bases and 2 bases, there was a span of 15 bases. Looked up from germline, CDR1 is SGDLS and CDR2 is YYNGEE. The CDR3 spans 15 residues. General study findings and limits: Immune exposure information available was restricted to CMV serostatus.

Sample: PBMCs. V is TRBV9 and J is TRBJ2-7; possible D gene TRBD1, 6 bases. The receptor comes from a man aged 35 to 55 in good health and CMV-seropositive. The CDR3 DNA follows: TGTGCCAGCAGCGCGACCGGGACACCCACCTACGAGCAGTACTTC. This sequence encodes CASSATGTPTYEQYF.